Listed below are T cell receptor beta chains from one sample, sequenced in a study of T cell responses to AZD1222 COVID-19 vaccine. The repertoire was sequenced with immunoSEQ multiplex PCR; TCRdb's copy has only in-frame clones and lacks some. This sample has just over 30,000 clones, with approximately 87% found just once. Sequenced here: peripheral blood, sampled 28 days after the second AZD1222 dose. These receptors originate from an adult who received the AZD1222 COVID-19 vaccine. The CDR3 runs from the conserved cysteine through the conserved F or W. A D gene is named only where the DNA matches it firmly. Clone size appears in some rows only: once, few, many, or a class for an expanded clone.

V,size,D,length,J,CDR3,DNA
TRBV6-2/TRBV6-3,-,TRBD1,14,TRBJ1-1,CASSRDSYNTEAFF,TGTGCCAGCAGTAGGGACAGTTACAACACTGAAGCTTTCTTT
TRBV2,-,-,14,TRBJ1-5,CASKGRYSNQPQHF,TGTGCCAGCAAAGGACGATATAGCAATCAGCCCCAGCATTTT
TRBV5-1,-,-,14,TRBJ2-7,CASSLVQGRYEQYF,TGCGCCAGCAGCTTGGTACAGGGGAGGTACGAGCAGTACTTC
TRBV13,medium-sized,-,16,TRBJ2-1,CASSPKTGGGRHEQFF,TGTGCCAGCAGCCCGAAAACAGGGGGCGGGAGGCATGAGCAGTTCTTC
TRBV3-1/TRBV3-2,-,-,11,TRBJ2-7,CAASDSYEQYF,TGTGCAGCTAGCGACTCCTACGAGCAGTACTTC
TRBV24-1,-,-,19,TRBJ1-5,CATSDLHIWARYSNQPQHF,TGTGCCACCAGTGATTTGCACATTTGGGCGCGCTATAGCAATCAGCCCCAGCATTTT
TRBV10-3,-,-,15,TRBJ1-4,CAIRGRNSTNEKLFF,TGTGCCATCAGGGGGCGTAATTCAACTAATGAAAAACTGTTTTTT
TRBV20-1,-,-,10,TRBJ2-7,CSASSDWQYF,TGCAGTGCTAGTTCGGATTGGCAGTACTTC
TRBV19,-,-,16,TRBJ1-2,CASVSFVAQLNYGYTF,TGTGCCTCAGTAAGTTTTGTGGCCCAACTTAACTATGGCTACACCTTC
TRBV15,-,-,14,TRBJ1-1,CATSRGYRGTEAFF,TGTGCCACCAGCAGGGGATACAGAGGGACTGAAGCTTTCTTT
TRBV9,-,-,11,TRBJ1-1,CASSVVTEAFF,TGTGCCAGCAGCGTAGTCACTGAAGCTTTCTTT
TRBV15,-,TRBD1,15,TRBJ1-6,CATSRVDRVDSPLHF,TGTGCCACCAGCAGGGTAGACAGGGTAGACTCACCCCTCCACTTT
TRBV6-5,-,TRBD1,13,TRBJ1-2,CASINRGTGGYTF,TGTGCCAGCATCAACAGGGGGACGGGTGGCTACACCTTC
TRBV6-5,-,-,15,TRBJ1-2,CASSPSFGGGYGYTF,TGTGCCAGCAGCCCCAGCTTTGGCGGAGGCTATGGCTACACCTTC
TRBV2,-,TRBD1,15,TRBJ2-5,CASSAQGASGETQYF,TGTGCCAGCAGTGCGCAGGGGGCGAGCGGAGAGACCCAGTACTTC
TRBV19,-,-,16,TRBJ1-2,CASSQDLVTVDYGYTF,TGTGCCAGTAGTCAAGATCTTGTAACGGTAGACTATGGCTACACCTTC
TRBV18,-,-,15,TRBJ1-5,CASSPDRPGVEPQHF,TGTGCCAGCTCACCAGACAGGCCGGGGGTAGAGCCCCAGCATTTT
TRBV7-3,-,-,13,TRBJ2-7,CASSSQAGEKQYF,TGTGCCAGCAGCTCGCAGGCCGGGGAGAAGCAGTACTTC
TRBV7-2,-,-,14,TRBJ1-2,CASSSSRGVSGYTF,TGTGCCAGCAGCTCGTCCCGGGGGGTTTCTGGCTACACCTTC
TRBV7-9,-,TRBD1,14,TRBJ1-6,CASSNGQGLAPLHF,TGTGCCAGCAGCAATGGACAGGGTTTGGCACCCCTCCACTTT
TRBV25-1,once,-,12,TRBJ1-6,CASSEPNSPLHF,TGTGCCAGCAGTGAACCAAATTCACCCCTCCACTTT
TRBV29-1,once,-,13,TRBJ2-3,CSVAGGRTDTQYF,TGCAGCGTCGCTGGCGGCCGCACAGATACGCAGTATTTT
TRBV18,-,-,17,TRBJ2-1,CASSPSAGTLGLTEQFF,TGTGCCAGCTCACCTTCGGCCGGGACACTAGGACTCACGGAGCAGTTCTTC
TRBV21-1,-,-,20,TRBJ1-2,CASSKVRPPRDRRANYGYTF,TGTGCCAGCAGCAAAGTTCGCCCCCCCCGGGACAGGAGAGCTAACTATGGCTACACCTTC
TRBV19,-,-,13,TRBJ2-7,CASSTRALYEQYF,TGTGCCAGTAGTACCCGCGCCCTCTACGAGCAGTACTTC
TRBV3-1/TRBV3-2,-,-,12,TRBJ2-7,CASSQGGYEQYF,TGTGCCAGCAGCCAAGGGGGATACGAGCAGTACTTC
TRBV19,-,-,14,TRBJ2-7,CASRASGLPYEQYF,TGTGCCAGTAGGGCTTCCGGGCTACCCTACGAGCAGTACTTC
TRBV27,-,-,14,TRBJ2-7,CASSLQGRPYEQYF,TGTGCCAGCAGCCTACAGGGTCGGCCCTACGAGCAGTACTTC
TRBV4-2,-,TRBD1,15,TRBJ1-3,CASSLAGTEKNTIYF,TGTGCCAGCAGCCTTGCCGGGACAGAGAAAAACACCATATATTTT
TRBV19,-,-,16,TRBJ1-4,CASSNFLGRPSEKLFF,TGTGCCAGTAGTAATTTCTTGGGACGGCCTAGTGAAAAACTGTTTTTT
TRBV2,-,TRBD1,15,TRBJ1-5,CASRSGQVAGQPQHF,TGTGCCAGCAGGTCCGGACAGGTAGCAGGTCAGCCCCAGCATTTT
TRBV19,-,-,14,TRBJ1-5,CASSKTWGNQPQHF,TGTGCCAGTAGTAAAACATGGGGCAATCAGCCCCAGCATTTT
TRBV7-3,-,TRBD1,15,TRBJ1-5,CASSERTGQNQPQHF,TGTGCCAGCAGCGAGCGGACAGGGCAGAATCAGCCCCAGCATTTT
TRBV12-5,-,-,12,TRBJ2-7,CASGREGGEQYF,TGTGCTAGTGGTCGCGAGGGAGGCGAGCAGTACTTC
TRBV6-4,-,-,16,TRBJ2-5,CASSDVGWYEQETQYF,TGTGCCAGCAGTGACGTAGGGTGGTATGAGCAAGAGACCCAGTACTTC
TRBV15,-,-,18,TRBJ2-1,CATSRDQVGVPSSNEQFF,TGTGCCACCAGCAGAGATCAGGTAGGGGTGCCCTCCTCCAATGAGCAGTTCTTC
TRBV19,once,TRBD1,19,TRBJ2-3,CASSGGVEGQGMGTDTQYF,TGTGCCAGTAGTGGAGGAGTCGAAGGACAGGGGATGGGCACAGATACGCAGTATTTT
TRBV4-1,-,-,15,TRBJ1-2,CASSQVGGFNYGYTF,TGCGCCAGCAGCCAAGTGGGCGGTTTTAACTATGGCTACACCTTC
TRBV6-2/TRBV6-3,-,-,13,TRBJ2-4,CASSYSVRNIQYF,TGTGCCAGCAGTTACTCAGTAAGAAACATTCAGTACTTC
TRBV3-1/TRBV3-2,-,TRBD2,14,TRBJ2-5,CASSYRTSGALQYF,TGTGCCAGCAGCTACCGGACTAGCGGCGCTCTTCAGTACTTC
TRBV2,-,-,16,TRBJ2-5,CASSDSYKRSQETQYF,TGTGCCAGCAGTGATTCATACAAGCGATCCCAAGAGACCCAGTACTTC
TRBV5-1,-,-,14,TRBJ2-7,CASSLDQDTYEQYF,TGCGCCAGCAGCTTGGACCAGGATACCTACGAGCAGTACTTC
TRBV7-9,-,TRBD1,15,TRBJ1-1,CASSLGGGELTEAFF,TGTGCCAGCAGCTTGGGAGGGGGCGAACTCACTGAAGCTTTCTTT
TRBV24-1,-,-,11,TRBJ2-7,CATSAGDEQYF,TGTGCCACCAGTGCCGGGGACGAGCAGTACTTC
TRBV4-2,-,TRBD1,15,TRBJ1-5,CASSQLTGANQPQHF,TGTGCCAGCAGCCAATTGACAGGGGCGAATCAGCCCCAGCATTTT
TRBV7-2,-,-,15,TRBJ1-5,CASSPYHVGNQPQHF,TGTGCCAGCAGCCCCTACCACGTCGGCAATCAGCCCCAGCATTTT
TRBV5-1,-,-,13,TRBJ1-5,CASSLEGDRPQHF,TGCGCCAGCAGCTTGGAGGGGGACCGGCCCCAGCATTTT
TRBV7-2,once,TRBD2,16,TRBJ2-5,CASSLRLAGGQETQYF,TGTGCCAGCAGCCTCAGACTAGCGGGGGGGCAAGAGACCCAGTACTTC
TRBV5-1,-,TRBD1,12,TRBJ2-4,CARTDRVNIQYF,TGCGCCAGAACGGACAGGGTAAACATTCAGTACTTC
TRBV3-1/TRBV3-2,-,-,17,TRBJ2-1,CASSQVIDGHPPNEQFF,TGTGCCAGCAGCCAAGTCATTGATGGACACCCACCCAATGAGCAGTTCTTC
TRBV18,few,-,15,TRBJ1-1,CASSQNPGGNTEAFF,TGTGCCAGCTCCCAGAATCCCGGGGGGAACACTGAAGCTTTCTTT
TRBV5-4,-,-,13,TRBJ1-3,CASSGGSGNTIYF,TGTGCCAGCAGCGGGGGCTCTGGAAACACCATATATTTT